This T cell receptor beta chain emerged from a study of shared clonotypes between healthy human individuals. Whole-study context: Donors, aged 18 to 49, were a couple of women and a few men.

CCR7-negative CD45RA+ TemRA cells were pooled with CD45RO+ cells for CD8 memory. Remarks on this clone: The antigen is not known.

Per germline, CDR1 SGHTA and CDR2 FQGNSA. Trimming cost V 3 bases and J 2 bases; bases outside gene matches: 2. The CDR3 is 14 amino acids. TCRdb's table, derived via immunoSEQ multiplex PCR, lists solely in-frame clones and lacks some. The sample yields approximately 92,000 clones, roughly three quarters seen once. Regarding the study as a whole: Some naive CD4 clonotypes, around 4.9%, turned up in common across four donors. Limited genetic and exposure-history diversity came from having few donors.

This rearrangement joins TRBV7-2 to TRBJ2-7, with 9 bases lining up with TRBD1. The sequence was collected from a man aged 25-40 years in good health. Sequencing used memory CD8+ T cells sorted from blood. Regarding subset: CD45RO+ cells pooled with CCR7-negative TemRA cells. CDR3 region: CASSFDRGTYEQYF. The CDR3 DNA reads TGTGCCAGCAGCTTCGACAGGGGGACCTACGAGCAGTACTTC.